This T cell receptor beta chain emerged from a study of blood T cells in healthy people across ages. Study results and caveats: Per million T cells, TCR beta diversity dropped about linearly as age rose.

There are 12 residues in the CDR3. The germline V and J ends were trimmed by 6 bases and 10 bases, with 16 bases remaining between them. Germline lookup yields CDR1 SQVTM and CDR2 ANQGSEA. This clonotype was seen repeatedly, ten times or more. The antigen is undetermined. For the second PCR, which ran for roughly 7 to 11 cycles, a sample-barcoded 5' primer and a J-beta primer mix were used. MiXCR, applied by TCRdb to the 5' RACE reads, yields one record per CDR3 protein. The sample consists of 600,000 or so distinct CDR3 sequences, around 31% of them appearing once. Per sample, extraction of total RNA gave at least 6 micrograms in every case.

The receptor was isolated from a woman of 80 years or more in good health. What was sequenced was blood. The rearrangement joins TRBV29-1 to TRBJ2-1; D is uncertain. This CDR3 is CSVHMTRTEQFF. The CDR3 nucleotides read TGCAGCGTCCATATGACACGTACGGAGCAGTTCTTC.